This entry describes one T cell receptor (beta chain). Its antigen is unknown. The data were taken from a study of beta chain features in type 1 diabetes. Across the whole study: In age, gender and cell yields, patients were similar to healthy donors.

Notes on the study in general: TCRB CDR3 length was moderately but significantly reduced in all four CD4+ subsets of Type 1 diabetes patients. In cDNA sequencing, cells with high TCR expression could be over-represented.

CD45RO/CCR7/CD25/CD127/CD95/CD27 separated CD4+ naive, central memory, regulatory and stem cell-like memory cells by sorting. V was clipped by 4 bases and J by 7 bases; unmatched bases: 6. The CDR3 is 13 residues long. Germline V gene data show CDR1 as MNHEY and CDR2 as SMNVEV (reference sequence). All of the isolated RNA was reverse transcribed, so expressed TCRB transcripts were sequenced. Generated by immunoSEQ multiplex PCR, the TCRdb table keeps only in-frame clones and is missing some. The repertoire has 200,000 to 300,000 clones, approximately 14% of them found once; the top ten carry roughly 0.024%.

This clonotype was sampled from a woman in her thirties or forties in good health. The V and J genes are TRBV27 and TRBJ1-2; 7 bases align to TRBD1. Sequenced sample: naive CD4+ T cells from blood. CDR3: CASSSVTGLGYTF. In DNA, the CDR3 is TGTGCCAGCAGTTCCGTGACAGGGCTTGGCTACACCTTC.